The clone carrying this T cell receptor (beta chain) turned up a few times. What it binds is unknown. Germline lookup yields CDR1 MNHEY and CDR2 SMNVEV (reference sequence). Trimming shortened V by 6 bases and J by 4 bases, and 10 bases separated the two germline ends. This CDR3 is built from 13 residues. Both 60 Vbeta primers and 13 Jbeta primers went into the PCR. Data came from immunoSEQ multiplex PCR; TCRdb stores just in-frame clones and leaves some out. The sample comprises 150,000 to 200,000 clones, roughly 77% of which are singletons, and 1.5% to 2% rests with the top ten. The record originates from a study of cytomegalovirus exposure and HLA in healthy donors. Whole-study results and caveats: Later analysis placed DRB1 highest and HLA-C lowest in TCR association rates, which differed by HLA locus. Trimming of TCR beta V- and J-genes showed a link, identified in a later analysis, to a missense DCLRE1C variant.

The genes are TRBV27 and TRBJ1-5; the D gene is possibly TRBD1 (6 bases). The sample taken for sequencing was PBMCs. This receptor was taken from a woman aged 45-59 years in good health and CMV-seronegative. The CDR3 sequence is CASRQGLNQPQHF. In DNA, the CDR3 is TGTGCCAGCAGGCAGGGGCTAAATCAGCCCCAGCATTTT.